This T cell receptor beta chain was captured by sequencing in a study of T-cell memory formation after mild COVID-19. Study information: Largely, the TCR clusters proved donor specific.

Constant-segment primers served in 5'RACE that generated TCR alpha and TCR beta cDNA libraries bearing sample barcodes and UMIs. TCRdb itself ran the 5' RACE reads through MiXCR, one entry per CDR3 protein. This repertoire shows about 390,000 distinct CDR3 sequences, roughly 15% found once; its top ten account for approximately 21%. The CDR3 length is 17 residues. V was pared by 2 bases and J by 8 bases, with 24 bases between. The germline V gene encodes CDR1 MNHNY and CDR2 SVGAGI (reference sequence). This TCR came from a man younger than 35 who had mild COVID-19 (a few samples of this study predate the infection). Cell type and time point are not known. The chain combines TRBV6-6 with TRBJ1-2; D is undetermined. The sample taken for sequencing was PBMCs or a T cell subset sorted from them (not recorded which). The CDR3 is CASSYPWPLTGYQGYTF. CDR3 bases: TGTGCCAGCAGTTACCCGTGGCCCCTTACCGGGTATCAGGGCTACACCTTC.